The next 20 T cell receptor beta chains were all read from a single sample in a study of blood T cell repertoires in COVID-19. This table comes from immunoSEQ multiplex PCR, and its TCRdb copy is limited to in-frame clones, with some not included. In the table there are 300,000 to 400,000 clones, around 90% of which are singletons. Source material: peripheral blood. All receptors derive from a woman between 18 and 29 years old who had recovered from COVID-19.

The chain carries TRBV23-1 and TRBJ2-7; 10 bases line up with TRBD1. TRBV23-1 has ORF status, its function being uncertain. With V trimmed by 0 bases and J by 4 bases, 15 bases remained unmatched. The CDR3 loop spans 19 amino acids. The CDR3 reads CASSQSDSPGQGRRYEQYV. CDR3 nucleotides: TGCGCCAGCAGTCAATCAGATTCCCCGGGACAGGGGCGACGATACGAGCAGTACGTC.

V usage is TRBV3-1 (or the pseudogene TRBV3-2) and J usage is TRBJ2-7, with a weak D call TRBD2 (5 bases). The germline gives CDR1 LGHDT, CDR2 YNNKEL (reference sequence). Trimming stripped 6 bases from V and 1 base from J, with 13 bases between. The CDR3 runs 14 residues. CDR3 nucleotide sequence: TGTGCCAGCAGTTCCTCGTGGGAGTCCTACGAGCAGTACGTC. Residues: CASSSSWESYEQYV.

The count of this clone is one. The CDR3 loop reads CASSPPQQGAGANVLTF. As DNA, the CDR3 is TGTGCCAGCTCACCGCCCCAACAGGGAGCTGGGGCCAACGTCCTGACTTTC. The rearrangement joins TRBV18 to TRBJ2-6, with TRBD1 as a possible D gene (6 bases). The CDR3 extends over 17 amino acids. Germline values: CDR1 KGHSH, CDR2 LQKENI. The V end lost 3 bases, the J end lost 2 bases, and 14 bases lay between the germline ends.

The chain links TRBV6-2 or TRBV6-3 to TRBJ2-7; D possibly corresponds to TRBD2 (5 bases). The CDR3 consists of 17 residues. Germline CDR1 is MNHEY and CDR2 is SVGEGT. V lost 3 bases, J lost 2 bases, and 20 bases lay in between. This CDR3 is CASSYGRFGGPPYEQYV. CDR3 nucleotides: TGTGCCAGCAGTTATGGTCGTTTCGGCGGGCCCCCCTACGAGCAGTACGTC.

The chain recombines TRBV27 with TRBJ2-1; D is perhaps TRBD1 (5 bases). The length of the CDR3 is 13 residues. Germline values: CDR1 MNHEY, CDR2 SMNVEV (reference sequence). V gave up 3 bases and J gave up 6 bases, with 9 bases separating them. CDR3 protein: CASSLRDSNEQFF. The CDR3 bases are TGTGCCAGCAGTTTGCGCGACAGCAATGAGCAGTTCTTC.

The chain carries TRBV7-2 and TRBJ2-1, with D possibly matching TRBD1 (5 bases). Trimming cost V 2 bases and J 4 bases, with 12 bases left between them. Germline V gives CDR1 SGHTA, CDR2 FQGNSA. This CDR3 comprises 15 residues. The CDR3 loop is CASSLNQGKYNEQFF. The CDR3 DNA is TGTGCCAGCAGCTTAAACCAGGGTAAATACAATGAGCAGTTCTTC.

The chain uses TRBV5-1 and TRBJ2-3; D remains ambiguous. The length of the CDR3 is 15 residues. V was trimmed by 0 bases and J by 0 bases, leaving 8 bases between them. Germline CDR1 is SGHRS and CDR2 is YFSETQ. CDR3 nucleotides: TGCGCCAGCAGCTTGGCCCCCCGGAGCACAGATACGCAGTATTTT. Translating it yields CASSLAPRSTDTQYF.

This chain links TRBV6-5 with TRBJ1-2, with no clear D. The CDR3 is 14 amino acids. The germline gives CDR1 MNHEY, CDR2 SVGAGI. With 2 bases removed from V and 6 bases from J, the gap between germline ends came to 13 bases. The CDR3 is CASSYRLAQHGYTF. CDR3 in DNA: TGTGCCAGCAGTTACCGACTAGCGCAACATGGCTACACCTTC.

The chain combines TRBV5-6 with TRBJ1-6; 7 nucleotides align to TRBD1. The CDR3 spans 16 residues. In germline, CDR1 is SGHDT, CDR2 YYEEEE. With V trimmed by 6 bases and J by 7 bases, 13 bases remained unmatched. The CDR3 protein is CASTFYRGVGNSPLHF. CDR3 bases: TGTGCCAGCACCTTCTACAGGGGCGTAGGGAATTCACCCCTCCACTTT.

The chain links TRBV12-3 or TRBV12-4 to TRBJ1-6; 8 bases are shared with TRBD1. After removal of 6 bases from V and 10 bases from J, the junction contained 5 bases not matched to a gene. This CDR3 contains 13 residues. This CDR3 is CASRRTGLSPLHF. CDR3 nucleotides: TGTGCCAGCAGGAGGACAGGGCTGTCACCCCTCCACTTT.

The chain has TRBV11-3 and TRBJ2-3, with a tentative D call TRBD1 (5 bases). The CDR3 has 16 amino acids. V lost 5 bases and J 3 bases, leaving 18 bases between the germline ends. Germline CDR1 is SGHNT and CDR2 is YENEEA. The CDR3 DNA follows: TGTGCCAGCAGCCTCAGGGTAGCCCCTGAGACAGATACGCAGTATTTT. It translates to CASSLRVAPETDTQYF. The whole variable domain, remainder taken from reference TRBV11-3 and TRBJ2-3, is EAGVVQSPRYKIIEKKQPVAFWCNPISGHNTLYWYLQNLGQGPELLIRYENEEAVDDSQLPKDRFSAERLKGVDSTLKIQPAELGDSAVYLCASSLRVAPETDTQYFGPGTRLTVL.

The V gene is TRBV7-2, the J gene TRBJ2-1; TRBD2 matches 7 bases. The CDR3 length is 15 residues. V lost 1 base and J lost 4; bases outside the gene matches: 4. CDR1 and CDR2 (germline): SGHTA, FQGNSA. The CDR3 nucleotides are TGTGCCAGCAGCTTAGGGGGACTACCATACAATGAGCAGTTCTTC. Translated: CASSLGGLPYNEQFF.

The gene calls are TRBV7-6 and TRBJ2-7, with 8 bases matching TRBD1. V lost 4 bases and J lost 2; bases outside the gene matches: 7. Germline V gives CDR1 SGHVS, CDR2 FNYEAQ. This CDR3 is built from 15 residues. As DNA, the CDR3 is TGTGCCAGCAGCTCCAGGGACAGGATCACCTACGAGCAGTACGTC. This encodes CASSSRDRITYEQYV.

The gene calls are TRBV7-9 and TRBJ2-1, with D possibly TRBD1 on 5 matching bases. V lost 1 base and J lost 9, with 10 bases in between. CDR1 and CDR2 from the germline V gene are SEHNR and FQNEAQ (reference sequence). CDR3 length: 13 residues. The CDR3 bases are TGTGCCAGCAGCTTAGGGAAGGGGTTTGAGCAGTTCTTC. Translated, it gives CASSLGKGFEQFF.

This clone was observed a single time. Other DNA sequences in this sample translate to the same CDR3. The chain uses TRBV11-2 and TRBJ1-5; the match to TRBD1 covers 7 bases. Per germline, CDR1 SGHAT and CDR2 FQNNGV. Trimming took 1 base from V and 5 from J; bases not matched to a gene: 2. The CDR3 runs 14 residues. Here the CDR3 DNA reads TGTGCCAGCAGCTTAGGACAGGGTGATCAGCCCCAGCATTTT. Translated: CASSLGQGDQPQHF. Looking up the rest from reference TRBV11-2 and TRBJ1-5 gives the full variable domain: EAGVAQSPRYKIIEKRQSVAFWCNPISGHATLYWYQQILGQGPKLLIQFQNNGVVDDSQLPKDRFSAERLKGVDSTLKIQPAKLEDSAVYLCASSLGQGDQPQHFGDGTRLSIL.

The chain combines TRBV5-1 with TRBJ1-2, with 7 bases fitting TRBD1. This CDR3 spans 14 amino acids. With V trimmed by 3 bases and J by 4 bases, 6 bases remained unmatched. Germline V gene data show CDR1 as SGHRS and CDR2 as YFSETQ. The CDR3, as DNA: TGCGCCAGCAGCTCAGGACAGGTTAGCTATGGCTACACCTTC. Translation gives CASSSGQVSYGYTF.

The chain employs TRBV5-5 and TRBJ2-7, with a possible D match to TRBD2 (6 bases). Germline CDR1 and CDR2: SGHKS and YYEKEE (reference sequence). The V gene lost 0 bases and the J gene lost 4 bases, with 11 bases spanning the gap. The CDR3 loop spans 14 amino acids. CDR3 sequence reads: CASSLAGGGYEQYV. The CDR3 DNA is TGTGCCAGCAGCTTGGCCGGAGGAGGGTACGAGCAGTACGTC.

The chain is built from TRBV4-1 and TRBJ1-4; tentative D call: TRBD1 (6 bases). Germline values: CDR1 MGHRA, CDR2 YSYEKL. The CDR3 loop spans 16 amino acids. V gave up 4 bases and J gave up 4 bases, with 16 bases separating them. For the CDR3, the DNA is TGCGCCAGCAGCCGAAAAGGGGGGGGATTTAATGAAAAACTGTTTTTT. Protein sequence: CASSRKGGGFNEKLFF.

The chain uses TRBV15 and TRBJ2-7; D gene ambiguous. The V and J ends lost 0 bases and 3 bases respectively, with 18 bases between them. Germline V gene data show CDR1 as LNHNV and CDR2 as YYDKDF (reference sequence). This CDR3 region has 17 residues. The CDR3 reads CATSRDDARPPDYEQYV. The CDR3 coding sequence is TGTGCCACCAGCAGAGATGACGCCAGGCCGCCAGACTACGAGCAGTACGTC.

The V call is TRBV5-4, the J call TRBJ2-5; 7 bases map to TRBD2. The CDR3 is 15 residues long. Germline trimming cut 4 bases from V and 1 base from J; bases unmatched to any gene: 7. Germline V CDR1 and CDR2: SGHNT, YYREEE (reference sequence). CDR3 sequence reads: CASSPEREAQETQYF. CDR3 nucleotides: TGTGCCAGCAGCCCAGAGCGGGAAGCCCAAGAGACCCAGTACTTC.